The rows below give T cell receptor beta chains drawn from one sample of a study of CD8 T cells in Susac syndrome. TCRdb recomputed calls from the immunoSEQ multiplex PCR reads with MiXCR, one row per CDR3 protein. The data hold 53,000 or so distinct CDR3 sequences, with 93% observed a single time. The sequencing sample was made of CD8+ T cells from PBMCs. Receptors originate from a human donor in good health. The CDR3 runs from the conserved cysteine through the conserved F or W. The D gene is left open where the match is weak. Clone size appears in some rows only: once, few, many, or a class for an expanded clone.

length: 15; J: TRBJ1-5; D: .; V: TRBV11-3; size: .; CDR3: CASPTNRKGNQPQHF; DNA: TGTGCCAGTCCGACCAACCGAAAGGGCAATCAGCCCCAGCATTTT
length: 13; J: TRBJ1-1; D: .; V: TRBV3-1; size: once; CDR3: CASSQVFKPLPFF; DNA: TGTGCCAGCAGCCAAGTCTTTAAACCACTCCCTTTCTTT
length: 14; J: TRBJ2-7; D: .; V: TRBV6-5; size: .; CDR3: CASSYYRGSYEQYF; DNA: TGTGCCAGCAGCTACTATAGGGGGAGCTACGAGCAGTACTTC
length: 16; J: TRBJ2-2; D: TRBD1; V: TRBV7-2; size: .; CDR3: CASSFLQGPNTGELFF; DNA: TGTGCCAGCAGCTTTTTACAGGGGCCGAACACCGGGGAGCTGTTTTTT
length: 12; J: TRBJ2-1; D: .; V: TRBV6-2/TRBV6-3; size: .; CDR3: CASRSWGNEQFF; DNA: TGTGCCAGCAGAAGTTGGGGCAATGAGCAGTTCTTC
length: 13; J: TRBJ2-4; D: TRBD1; V: TRBV5-1; size: .; CDR3: CASSPGQGGIQYF; DNA: TGCGCCAGCAGCCCTGGACAGGGCGGCATTCAGTACTTC
length: 13; J: TRBJ2-3; D: .; V: TRBV6-5; size: .; CDR3: CATFGATTDTQYF; DNA: TGTGCCACCTTTGGGGCAACCACAGATACGCAGTATTTT
length: 17; J: TRBJ2-5; D: .; V: TRBV7-7; size: .; CDR3: CASSPGGTGYLQETQYF; DNA: TGTGCCAGCAGCCCGGGGGGGACAGGGTATCTTCAAGAGACCCAGTACTTC
length: 13; J: TRBJ2-5; D: .; V: TRBV29-1; size: .; CDR3: CSVEGGTEETQYF; DNA: TGCAGCGTTGAAGGGGGGACGGAAGAGACCCAGTACTTC
length: 16; J: TRBJ2-1; D: .; V: TRBV6-5; size: .; CDR3: CASSSMYELRLTEQFF; DNA: TGTGCCAGCAGTTCTATGTATGAGCTTAGGTTGACTGAGCAGTTCTTC
length: 16; J: TRBJ2-7; D: TRBD1; V: TRBV6-1; size: .; CDR3: CASSRSGTGITYEQYF; DNA: TGTGCCAGCAGTCGTTCCGGGACAGGGATCACCTACGAGCAGTACTTC
length: 13; J: TRBJ2-7; D: TRBD1; V: TRBV7-6; size: .; CDR3: CASSTGTGYEQYF; DNA: TGTGCCAGCAGCACCGGGACAGGCTACGAGCAGTACTTC
length: 15; J: TRBJ2-3; D: TRBD2; V: TRBV29-1; size: .; CDR3: CSVMTSGANTDTQYF; DNA: TGCAGCGTGATGACTAGCGGGGCTAACACAGATACGCAGTATTTT
length: 14; J: TRBJ2-5; D: .; V: TRBV27; size: .; CDR3: CASRLTGIVGTQYF; DNA: TGTGCCAGCAGGTTAACAGGGATTGTGGGGACCCAGTACTTC
length: 16; J: TRBJ2-7; D: .; V: TRBV5-1; size: .; CDR3: CASSSFPQGSLYEQYF; DNA: TGCGCCAGCAGCTCTTTCCCTCAGGGGTCCCTTTACGAGCAGTACTTC
length: 15; J: TRBJ1-5; D: .; V: TRBV15; size: .; CDR3: CATSTSRENNQPQHF; DNA: TGTGCCACCAGCACCAGCAGGGAGAACAATCAGCCCCAGCATTTT
length: 15; J: TRBJ2-7; D: TRBD2; V: TRBV27; size: .; CDR3: CASTLTASGSLEQYF; DNA: TGTGCCAGCACTCTTACGGCTAGCGGGAGTTTGGAGCAGTACTTC
length: 15; J: TRBJ2-7; D: TRBD2; V: TRBV27; size: .; CDR3: CASSPRGLANYEQYF; DNA: TGTGCCAGCAGCCCTCGGGGACTAGCGAACTACGAGCAGTACTTC